A single T cell receptor beta chain is shown here with its context. The data derive from a study of blood T cell repertoires in COVID-19. Germline V lookup: CDR1 GTSNPN, CDR2 SVGIG (reference sequence). The junction had 6 bases not matched to a gene; V was cut back by 8 bases and J by 5 bases. The CDR3 has 12 residues. In terms of age and location, participants ranged from roughly 18 to 90 years and lived in about 25 US areas. Categorization into cohorts depended on clinical history that participants reported. Original data processing: The assay estimated nucleated cells by amplifying reference gene primers. The repertoire was sequenced with immunoSEQ multiplex PCR; TCRdb's copy has only in-frame clones and lacks some. Clonal size and the V and J genes are those of that table, whereas D and trimming came from the DNA. Of around 140,000 clones in the sample, more than 75% were seen once.

V and J are TRBV30 and TRBJ2-5, with 9 positions matching TRBD2. This sequence originates from a man in his fifties or sixties who had recovered from COVID-19. The specimen sequenced was PBMCs or T cells enriched from blood (not recorded which). The CDR3 region is CAREGTSETQYF. The CDR3 nucleotides are TGTGCCCGGGAGGGGACTAGCGAGACCCAGTACTTC.